In its sample, the clone carrying this T cell receptor beta chain was seen a few times. What it recognizes is unknown. This same CDR3 is encoded by further DNA sequences in the sample. The data were obtained in a study of shared clonotypes between healthy human individuals. Study-level points and caveats: An expected dependence of interdonor clonotype sharing on sequencing depth was noted.

The V gene's germline CDR1 is MNHNS and CDR2 SASEGT. This CDR3 spans 14 amino acids. Germline trimming cut 3 bases from V and 3 bases from J; bases unmatched to any gene: 2. The material for each subset, its genomic DNA, was split evenly across several immunoSEQ plates. Data came from immunoSEQ multiplex PCR; TCRdb stores just in-frame clones and leaves some out. The data contain about 490,000 clones, around three quarters of them seen just once; the ten biggest clones take up approximately 12%. The genes are TRBV6-1 and TRBJ2-3; TRBD2 aligns across 8 bases. The TCR comes from a woman in her 40s in good health. Some clones in this sample may be carry-over from other donors' samples. The sequencing sample was made of PBMCs. The DNA for the CDR3 is TGTGCCAGCAGTGAGGCTAGCGGGACAGATACGCAGTATTTT. It is translated as CASSEASGTDTQYF.